This T cell receptor (beta chain) emerged from a study of beta chain features in type 1 diabetes (dated by TCRdb to 2017 to 2018). Describing the broader study: Mean age, gender distribution, total cell number and subset yield were not different between patients and healthy donors. Across all samples, 107,917,701 sorted cells were examined, and cell number per subset correlated strongly with RNA yield. Regulatory and stem cell-like memory subsets were obtained from only 8 patients and roughly eight healthy donors, while naive and central memory subsets were obtained from all 30 or so donors. The study compared the TCRB repertoires of sorted circulating CD4+ T cell subsets in recently diagnosed type 1 diabetes patients with those in matched healthy donors. What the authors observed across the whole study: Because cDNA was sequenced instead of genomic DNA, highly expressing activated cells could be over-represented, though the groups showed no difference in activation or CD3 levels. At VDJ recombination sites, patients with type 1 diabetes made fewer insertions and deleted more nucleotides, a pattern implying thymic rearrangement abnormalities. Naive, central memory and regulatory TCRB repertoires appeared to be more similar among patients than among healthy donors. Only small numbers of individuals were included in the HLA sub-analyses, which left unresolved whether HLA type had any influence on TCRB rearrangement. Shorter templates might have been favored by PCR, but patient and control samples were amplified and corrected together, so both groups would have been affected equally by any skew. In all four CD4+ subsets, TCRB CDR3 length was moderately but significantly shorter in type 1 diabetes patients.

All of the isolated RNA was reverse transcribed with the High Capacity cDNA Reverse Transcription Kit, so expressed TCRB transcripts were sequenced. Deep immunoSEQ sequencing was performed on naive, central memory and regulatory T cell samples, with an average of around 3.5 million total reads per sample. Sorted cells were lysed in RLT buffer and RNA was extracted with DNase-treated RNeasy Micro or Mini kits, depending on cell number. Each cell subset was processed on its own to prevent cross-contamination, while patient and healthy donor samples were processed together. Using the immunoSEQ multiplex PCR, TCRB sequences were amplified from cDNA into 87-bp fragments spanning the CDR3 region. The amplicons were sequenced using the Illumina HiSeq platform. As for the original processing: PCR bias was computationally corrected using synthetic template baselines, reads within Hamming distance 2 were collapsed, and singletons that could not be merged were discarded. By aligning reads against IMGT, V, D and J genes, CDR3 length, and insertions or deletions at six rearrangement sites were assigned. Within each subset, clonotype counts were normalized to the number of sorted cells before true diversity and Gini coefficients were calculated with the tcR R package. The overlap coefficient, calculated on TCRB nucleotide sequences, was used to quantify repertoire sharing. Sourced from immuneACCESS, this table was stored by TCRdb with only in-frame sequences that have V and J called. A share of the clones is absent; for the studies checked, an unresolved V gene accounts for under half, and the remainder has no known explanation. V, J and clone size were drawn from that table, and D and trimming were deduced from the DNA. The sample has about 370,000 clones on record, 9.5% to 10% of them singletons. Roughly 0.54% of the sample is taken by the ten largest.

About this clone: Its antigen is currently not known. No qualities accompany the bases; no much larger clone lies one base away.

CDR1 and CDR2 are drawn from the germline V gene: SGHAT, FQNNGV. From cysteine to phenylalanine, the CDR3 is 15 amino acids long. Only the CDR3 DNA is retained, 45 bases long and in frame from the first base. V loses 0 bases, J loses 7 bases, and the germline ends lie 12 bases apart. Each donor gave one peripheral blood draw, averaging roughly 0.11 L, which was collected into heparinised tubes. Naive, central memory, regulatory and stem cell-like memory CD4+ T cells were sorted on a BD FACSAria II using a panel including CD45RO, CCR7, CD25, CD127, CD95 and CD27. Purity was above 95% for every sorted population. Right away, PBMCs were isolated by Lymphoprep density gradient centrifugation and were stained directly, with no culture step. Samples were stained and sorted in pairs, with one healthy donor and one patient per experiment, so that batch effects were minimized.

The sequenced sample consisted of central memory CD4+ T cells from blood. This receptor chain uses TRBV11-2 and TRBJ1-4; a confident D gene designation cannot be given. The TCR comes from a man aged 25-45 years with type 1 diabetes. The DNA sequence follows: TGTGCCAGCAGCTTAGATCCGCGGGGATTTGAAAAACTGTTTTTT. It translates to CASSLDPRGFEKLFF.